This passage covers 15 T cell receptor beta chains from one sample sequenced in a study of regulatory T cells in long-lasting Graves disease. For TCR beta, libraries came from iRepertoire HTBI primers and Arm-PCR of CDR3 regions. TCRdb re-analysed the multiplex PCR reads in MiXCR, keeping a single row per CDR3 protein. The sample contains about 660,000 distinct CDR3 sequences, about 30% of which appear only once. Documented time point: persistent/refractory GD, antithyroid drugs over 5 years with positive TRAb. The TCR library was made from RNA extracted from PBMCs. The specimen was peripheral blood mononuclear cells (PBMCs), collected when the disease was refractory, from a patient treated with antithyroid drugs. These receptors came from a female donor with Graves disease.

V gene TRBV7-9 combines with J gene TRBJ1-4; D remains unclear. Germline V gives CDR1 SEHNR, CDR2 FQNEAQ (reference sequence). The CDR3 is 17 amino acids. With 1 base removed from V and 5 bases from J, the gap between germline ends came to 17 bases. CDR3 amino acids: CASSLGSVTPENEKLFF. CDR3 nucleotides: TGTGCCAGCAGCTTAGGGTCAGTCACACCAGAAAATGAAAAACTGTTTTTT.

V is TRBV11-2 and J is TRBJ2-2; TRBD2 matches at 8 bases. J gave up 4 bases and V 5 bases, and 9 bases lay outside the gene matches. This CDR3 contains 16 residues. CDR1 and CDR2 from the germline V gene are SGHAT and FQNNGV. As DNA, the CDR3 is TGTGCCAGCAGCCGAAGCGGGGGCTCGGGCACCGGGGAGCTGTTTTTT. This translates into CASSRSGGSGTGELFF.

This CDR3 reads CASSLSGGDVVYEQYF. Written as DNA, the CDR3 is TGTGCCAGCAGTTTATCTGGTGGGGACGTAGTCTACGAGCAGTACTTC. The chain couples TRBV27 to TRBJ2-7, with D perhaps assigned TRBD1 or TRBD2 (5 bases each). CDR1 and CDR2 from the germline V gene are MNHEY and SMNVEV (reference sequence). CDR3 length: 16 amino acids. Between the trimmed V and J ends, which lost 0 bases and 3 bases, there was a span of 15 bases.

This chain connects TRBV5-1 to TRBJ1-5, with 7 positions matching TRBD1. J was trimmed by 2 bases and V by 4 bases; bases with no gene match: 6. The CDR3 runs to 15 residues. CDR1 SGHRS and CDR2 YFSETQ come from the germline V gene. CDR3 coding DNA: TGCGCCAGCAGCCCAGGGGGGACGGGCAATCAGCCCCAGCATTTT. It codes for CASSPGGTGNQPQHF.

The rearrangement uses TRBV20-1 and TRBJ1-5; 7 bases line up with TRBD1. Germline CDR1 and CDR2: DFQATT and SNEGSKA (reference sequence). The CDR3 runs to 12 residues. The trim removed 5 bases at V and 6 bases at J, leaving 4 bases unmatched. CDR3 loop: CSAATGVQPQHF. The DNA for the CDR3 is TGCAGTGCTGCTACAGGGGTTCAGCCCCAGCATTTT.

The CDR3 coding sequence is TGTGCCAGCAGCTTAGATGGGTCCCGACTACAGCCCCAGCATTTT. It translates to CASSLDGSRLQPQHF. The rearrangement links TRBV11-2 to TRBJ1-5; D uncertain. The CDR3 has 15 residues. The germline CDR1 and CDR2 sequences are SGHAT and FQNNGV. Between the trimmed V and J ends, which lost 0 bases and 7 bases, there was a span of 13 bases.

This clonotype was recorded a few times. V usage is TRBV13 and J usage is TRBJ1-2; D unresolved. In germline, CDR1 is PRHDT, CDR2 FYEKMQ (reference sequence). The V and J ends lost 5 bases and 4 bases respectively, with 8 bases between them. This CDR3 contains 12 residues. The CDR3 DNA sequence: TGTGCCAGCAGCGAGGACCTCTATGGCTACACCTTC. Its translation: CASSEDLYGYTF.

This clonotype was recorded many times. V usage is TRBV6-1 and J usage is TRBJ2-7, with D perhaps matching TRBD2 (6 bases). The germline V and J ends were trimmed by 6 bases and 4 bases, with 10 bases remaining between them. The germline gives CDR1 MNHNS, CDR2 SASEGT. The CDR3 length is 12 residues. The CDR3 DNA is TGTGCCAGCAGCCCTGGAGGGTACGAGCAGTACTTC. Amino acid sequence: CASSPGGYEQYF.

This clonotype has a handful of counts. This chain connects TRBV15 to TRBJ1-4; possible D gene TRBD1, 6 bases. The ends were cut back, 0 bases at V and 5 bases at J, with 10 bases in the middle. Per the germline V gene, CDR1 is LNHNV and CDR2 is YYDKDF (reference sequence). The CDR3 runs to 15 residues. CDR3 in amino acids: CATSRDPQGNEKLFF. DNA of the CDR3: TGTGCCACCAGCAGAGACCCACAGGGCAATGAAAAACTGTTTTTT.

The genes are TRBV20-1 and TRBJ2-7; D tentatively fits TRBD1 or TRBD2 (5 bases each). The CDR3 consists of 15 residues. Germline lookup yields CDR1 DFQATT and CDR2 SNEGSKA (reference sequence). Between the trimmed V and J ends, which lost 3 bases and 0 bases, there was a span of 15 bases. DNA for the CDR3: TGCAGTGCTAGTGGGGACCACGCGAGCTCCTACGAGCAGTACTTC. Translating it yields CSASGDHASSYEQYF.

This clonotype was seen once. The chain recombines TRBV19 with TRBJ2-3; 9 bases agree with TRBD1. Germline trimming cut 4 bases from V and 3 bases from J; bases unmatched to any gene: 5. The CDR3 runs 15 residues. Per the germline V gene, CDR1 is LNHDA and CDR2 is SQIVND (reference sequence). The CDR3 sequence: CASSSGTGQTDTQYF. CDR3 in DNA: TGTGCCAGTAGTAGCGGGACAGGGCAAACAGATACGCAGTATTTT.

This clonotype was counted many times. The CDR3 DNA reads TGCAGTGCTAGAATAACTCAGGCTCAAGAGACCCAGTACTTC. The encoded protein is CSARITQAQETQYF. The chain carries TRBV20-1 and TRBJ2-5; D unclear. V dropped 2 bases and J dropped 2 bases, with 12 bases sitting between them. Germline CDR1 and CDR2: DFQATT and SNEGSKA (reference sequence). CDR3 length equals 14 residues.

The gene calls are TRBV20-1 and TRBJ1-5; D ambiguous. The V gene's germline CDR1 is DFQATT and CDR2 SNEGSKA (reference sequence). Trimming pared 1 base from V and 0 bases from J, leaving 7 bases between. The length of the CDR3 is 14 residues. The CDR3 spells CSARAEYSNQPQHF. The DNA of the CDR3 is TGCAGTGCTAGAGCAGAGTATAGCAATCAGCCCCAGCATTTT.

This clonotype has more than one count but fewer than ten. CDR3 amino acids: CASNRGGLNYGYTF. CDR3 in DNA: TGTGCCAGCAACCGAGGGGGTCTGAACTATGGCTACACCTTC. The chain carries TRBV12-3 or TRBV12-4 and TRBJ1-2; the D gene is possibly TRBD1 (6 bases). This CDR3 has 14 amino acids. The V and J ends lost 7 bases and 2 bases respectively, with 14 bases between them.

This clonotype was seen a few times. The J gene is TRBJ1-3, the V gene TRBV19; D might be TRBD1 (5 bases). Trimming removed 3 bases from V and 0 bases from J, with 15 bases in between. CDR1 and CDR2 from the germline V gene are LNHDA and SQIVND (reference sequence). CDR3 size: 17 residues. CDR3 sequence: CASSILPGLNSGNTIYF. The CDR3 DNA reads TGTGCCAGTAGTATCCTTCCGGGACTGAACTCTGGAAACACCATATATTTT. Based on the CDR3 plus reference TRBV19 and TRBJ1-3, the full variable domain is DGGITQSPKYLFRKEGQNVTLSCEQNLNHDAMYWYRQDPGQGLRLIYYSQIVNDFQKGDIAEGYSVSREKKESFPLTVTSAQKNPTAFYLCASSILPGLNSGNTIYFGEGSWLTVV.